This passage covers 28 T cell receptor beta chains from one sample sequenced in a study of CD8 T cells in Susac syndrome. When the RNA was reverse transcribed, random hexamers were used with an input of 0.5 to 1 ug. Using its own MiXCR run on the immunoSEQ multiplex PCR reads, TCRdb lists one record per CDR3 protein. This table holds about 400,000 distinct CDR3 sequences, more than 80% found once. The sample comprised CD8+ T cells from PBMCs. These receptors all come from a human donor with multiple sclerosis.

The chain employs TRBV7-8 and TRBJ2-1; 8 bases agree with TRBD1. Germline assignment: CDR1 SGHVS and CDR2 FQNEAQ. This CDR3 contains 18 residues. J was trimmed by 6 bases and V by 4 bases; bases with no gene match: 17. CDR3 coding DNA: TGTGCCAGCAGCTACCCAGGACGTACAGGGGGAATCGGCAATGAGCAGTTCTTC. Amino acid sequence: CASSYPGRTGGIGNEQFF.

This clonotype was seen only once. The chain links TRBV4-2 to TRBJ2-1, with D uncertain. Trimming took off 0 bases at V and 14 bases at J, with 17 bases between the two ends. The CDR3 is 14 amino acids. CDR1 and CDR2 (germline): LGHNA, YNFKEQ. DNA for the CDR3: TGTGCCAGCAGCCAAGAGCCCGGACCCGGCCGGAAGTTCTTC. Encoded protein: CASSQEPGPGRKFF.

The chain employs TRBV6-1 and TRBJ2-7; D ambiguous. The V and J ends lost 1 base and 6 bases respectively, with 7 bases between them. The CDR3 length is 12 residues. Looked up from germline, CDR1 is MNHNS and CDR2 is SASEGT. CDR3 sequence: CASSEGTAEQYF. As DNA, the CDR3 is TGTGCCAGCAGTGAAGGCACAGCCGAGCAGTACTTC.

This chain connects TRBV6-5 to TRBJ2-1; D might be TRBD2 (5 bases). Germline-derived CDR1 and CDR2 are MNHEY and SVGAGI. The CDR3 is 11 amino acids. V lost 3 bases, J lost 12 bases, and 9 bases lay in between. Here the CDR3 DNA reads TGTGCCAGCAGTTATCCGGGATCGCAGTTCTTC. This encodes CASSYPGSQFF.

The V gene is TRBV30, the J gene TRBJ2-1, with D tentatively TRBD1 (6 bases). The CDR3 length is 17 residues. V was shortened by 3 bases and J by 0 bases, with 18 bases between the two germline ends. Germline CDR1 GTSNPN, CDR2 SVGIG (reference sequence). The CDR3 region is CAWSPLAGGSSYNEQFF. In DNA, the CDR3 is TGTGCCTGGAGCCCCCTAGCTGGGGGCTCCTCCTACAATGAGCAGTTCTTC.

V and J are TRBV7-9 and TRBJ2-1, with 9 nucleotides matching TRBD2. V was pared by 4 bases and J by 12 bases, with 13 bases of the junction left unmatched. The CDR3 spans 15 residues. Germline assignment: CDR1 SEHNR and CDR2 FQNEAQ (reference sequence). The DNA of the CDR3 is TGTGCCAGCAGCTCCCCGGGAGGTAGCGGGAGTTTGCAGTTCTTC. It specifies CASSSPGGSGSLQFF.

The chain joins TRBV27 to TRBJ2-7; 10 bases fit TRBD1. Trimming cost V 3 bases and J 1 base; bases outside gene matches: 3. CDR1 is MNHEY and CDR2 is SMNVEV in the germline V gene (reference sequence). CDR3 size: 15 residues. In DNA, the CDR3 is TGTGCCAGCAGTTTCGGGACAGGGGAATCCTACGAGCAGTACTTC. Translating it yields CASSFGTGESYEQYF.

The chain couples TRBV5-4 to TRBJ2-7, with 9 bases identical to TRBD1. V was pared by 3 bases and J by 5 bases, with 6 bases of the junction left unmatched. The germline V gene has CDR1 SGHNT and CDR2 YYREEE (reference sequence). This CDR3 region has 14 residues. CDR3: CASSSNRGQDEQYF. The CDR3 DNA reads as TGTGCCAGCAGCTCCAACAGGGGGCAGGACGAGCAGTACTTC.

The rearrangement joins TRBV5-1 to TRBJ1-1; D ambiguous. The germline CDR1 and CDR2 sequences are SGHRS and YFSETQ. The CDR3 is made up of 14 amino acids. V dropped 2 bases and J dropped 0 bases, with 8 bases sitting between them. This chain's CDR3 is CASSLLDLNTEAFF. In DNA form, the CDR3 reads TGCGCCAGCAGCTTACTTGACCTGAACACTGAAGCTTTCTTT.

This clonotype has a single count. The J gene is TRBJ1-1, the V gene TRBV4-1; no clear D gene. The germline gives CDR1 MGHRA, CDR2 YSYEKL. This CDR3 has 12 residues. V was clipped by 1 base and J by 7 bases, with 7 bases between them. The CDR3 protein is CASSQAASEAFF. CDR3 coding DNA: TGCGCCAGCAGCCAAGCTGCTAGTGAAGCTTTCTTT.

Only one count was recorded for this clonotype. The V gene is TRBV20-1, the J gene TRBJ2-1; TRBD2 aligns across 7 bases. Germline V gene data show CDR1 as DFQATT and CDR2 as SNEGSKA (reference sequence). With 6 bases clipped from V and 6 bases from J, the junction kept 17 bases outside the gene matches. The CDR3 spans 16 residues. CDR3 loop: CSAISIGGSFSNEQFF. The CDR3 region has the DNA TGCAGTGCCATATCCATCGGCGGGAGTTTTAGCAATGAGCAGTTCTTC.

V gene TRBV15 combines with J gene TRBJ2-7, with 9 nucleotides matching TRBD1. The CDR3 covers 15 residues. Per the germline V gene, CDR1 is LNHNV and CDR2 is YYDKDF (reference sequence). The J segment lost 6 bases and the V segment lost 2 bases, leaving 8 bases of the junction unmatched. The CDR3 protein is CATSRFRDREVEQYF. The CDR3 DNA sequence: TGTGCCACCAGCAGATTCCGGGACAGGGAGGTCGAGCAGTACTTC.

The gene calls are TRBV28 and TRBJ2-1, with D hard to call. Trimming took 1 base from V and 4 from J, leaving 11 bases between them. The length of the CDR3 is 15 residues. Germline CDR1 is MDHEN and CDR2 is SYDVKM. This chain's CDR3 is CASSLYEQEYNEQFF. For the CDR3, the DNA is TGTGCCAGCAGTTTATACGAGCAGGAATACAATGAGCAGTTCTTC.

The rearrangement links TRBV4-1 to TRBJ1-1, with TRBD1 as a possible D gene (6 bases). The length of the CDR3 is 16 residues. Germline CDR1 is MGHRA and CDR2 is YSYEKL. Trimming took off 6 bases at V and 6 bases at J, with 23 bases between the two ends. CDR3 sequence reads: CASSTTPGQKDAEAFF. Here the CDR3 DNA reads TGCGCCAGCAGTACAACTCCAGGACAGAAAGACGCTGAAGCTTTCTTT.

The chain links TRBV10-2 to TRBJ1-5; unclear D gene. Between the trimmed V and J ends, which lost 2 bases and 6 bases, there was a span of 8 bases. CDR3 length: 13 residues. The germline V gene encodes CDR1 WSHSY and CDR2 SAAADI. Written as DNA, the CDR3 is TGCGCCAGCAGTGAGGGGGTTGGTCAGCCCCAGCATTTT. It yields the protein CASSEGVGQPQHF.

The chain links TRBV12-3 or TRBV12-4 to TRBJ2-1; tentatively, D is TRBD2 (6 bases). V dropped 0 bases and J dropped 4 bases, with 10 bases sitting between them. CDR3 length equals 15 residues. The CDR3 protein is CASSLALGLYNEQFF. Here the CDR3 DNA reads TGTGCCAGCAGTTTAGCGCTAGGACTATACAATGAGCAGTTCTTC.

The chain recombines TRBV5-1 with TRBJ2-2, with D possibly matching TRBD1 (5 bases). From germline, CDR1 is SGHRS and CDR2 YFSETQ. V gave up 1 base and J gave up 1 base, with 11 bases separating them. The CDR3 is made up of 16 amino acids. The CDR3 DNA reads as TGCGCCAGCAGCTTGTATGTAGGGGAGAACACCGGGGAGCTGTTTTTT. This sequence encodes CASSLYVGENTGELFF.

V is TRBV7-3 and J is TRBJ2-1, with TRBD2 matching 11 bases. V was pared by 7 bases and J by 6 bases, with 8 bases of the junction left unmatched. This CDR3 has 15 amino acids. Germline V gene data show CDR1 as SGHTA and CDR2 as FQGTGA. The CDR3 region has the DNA TGTGCCAGCACCCCAGATGGGACTAGCGGCAATGAGCAGTTCTTC. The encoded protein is CASTPDGTSGNEQFF.

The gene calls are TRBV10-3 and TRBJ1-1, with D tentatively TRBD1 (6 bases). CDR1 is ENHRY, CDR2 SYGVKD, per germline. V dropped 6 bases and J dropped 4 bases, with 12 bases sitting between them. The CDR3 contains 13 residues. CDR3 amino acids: CAIRDGGITEAFF. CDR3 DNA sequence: TGTGCCATCAGGGACGGGGGCATCACTGAAGCTTTCTTT.

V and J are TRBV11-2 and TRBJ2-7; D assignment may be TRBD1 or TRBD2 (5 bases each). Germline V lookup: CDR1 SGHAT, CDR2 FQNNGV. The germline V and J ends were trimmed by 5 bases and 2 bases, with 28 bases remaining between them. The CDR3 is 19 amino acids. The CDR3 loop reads CASSPISLLGTKVTYEQYF. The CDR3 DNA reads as TGTGCCAGCAGCCCCATATCCCTTCTCGGGACGAAGGTTACCTACGAGCAGTACTTC.

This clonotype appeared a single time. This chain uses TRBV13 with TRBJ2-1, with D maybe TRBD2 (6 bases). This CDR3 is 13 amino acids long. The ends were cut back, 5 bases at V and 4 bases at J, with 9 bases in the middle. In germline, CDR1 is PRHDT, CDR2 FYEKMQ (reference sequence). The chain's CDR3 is CASSGDLYNEQFF. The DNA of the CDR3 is TGTGCCAGCAGCGGGGACTTGTACAATGAGCAGTTCTTC.

The CDR3 coding sequence is TGCAGTGCAGTACACGGGACTAGCGGGATCTACGAGCAGTACTTC. Its protein product is CSAVHGTSGIYEQYF. The genes are TRBV20-1 and TRBJ2-7; the match to TRBD2 covers 13 bases. There are 15 residues in the CDR3. The germline V gene encodes CDR1 DFQATT and CDR2 SNEGSKA (reference sequence). V gave up 6 bases and J gave up 3 bases; unmatched junction bases: 8.

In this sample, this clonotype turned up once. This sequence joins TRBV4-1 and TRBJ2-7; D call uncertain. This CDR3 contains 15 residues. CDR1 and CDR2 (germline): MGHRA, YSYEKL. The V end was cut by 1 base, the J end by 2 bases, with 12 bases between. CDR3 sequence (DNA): TGCGCCAGCAGCCAAGCAGCGCTCAGAACCTACGAGCAGTACTTC. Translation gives CASSQAALRTYEQYF.

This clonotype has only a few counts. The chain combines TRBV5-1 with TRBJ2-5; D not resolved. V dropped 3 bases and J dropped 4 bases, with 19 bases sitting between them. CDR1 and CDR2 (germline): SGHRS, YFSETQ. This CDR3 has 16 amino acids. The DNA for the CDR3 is TGCGCCAGCAGCTCTTTCTTCGGGCTAGTAGGAGAGACCCAGTACTTC. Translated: CASSSFFGLVGETQYF.

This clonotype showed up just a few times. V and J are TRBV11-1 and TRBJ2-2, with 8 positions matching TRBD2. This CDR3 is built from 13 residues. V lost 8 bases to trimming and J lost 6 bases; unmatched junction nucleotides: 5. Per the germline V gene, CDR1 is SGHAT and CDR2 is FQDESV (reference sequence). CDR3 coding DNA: TGTGCCAGCTATAGCGGGGAATCCGGGGAGCTGTTTTTT. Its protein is CASYSGESGELFF.

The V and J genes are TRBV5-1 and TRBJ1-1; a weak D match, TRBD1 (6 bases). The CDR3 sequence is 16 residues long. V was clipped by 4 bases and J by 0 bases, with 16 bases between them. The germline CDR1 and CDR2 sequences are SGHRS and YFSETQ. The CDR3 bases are TGCGCCAGCAGCCTGACAGGCTCGGGGATGAACACTGAAGCTTTCTTT. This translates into CASSLTGSGMNTEAFF.

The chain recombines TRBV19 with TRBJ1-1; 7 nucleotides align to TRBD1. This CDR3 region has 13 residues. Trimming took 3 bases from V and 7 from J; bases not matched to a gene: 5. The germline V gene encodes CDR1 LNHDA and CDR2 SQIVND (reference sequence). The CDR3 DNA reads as TGTGCCAGTAGTATTGGACAGGTTTATGAAGCTTTCTTT. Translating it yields CASSIGQVYEAFF.

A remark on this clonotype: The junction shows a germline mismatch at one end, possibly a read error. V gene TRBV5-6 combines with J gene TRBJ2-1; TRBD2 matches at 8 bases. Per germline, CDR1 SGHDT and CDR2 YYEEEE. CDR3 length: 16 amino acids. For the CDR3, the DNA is TGTGTCAGCACCACCTCGAAGGAGGCGGGAGGACCCGGACAGTTCTTC. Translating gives CVSTTSKEAGGPGQFF. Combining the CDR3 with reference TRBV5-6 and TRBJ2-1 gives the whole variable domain DAGVTQSPTHLIKTRGQQVTLRCSPKSGHDTVSWYQQALGQGPQFIFQYYEEEERQRGNFPDRFSGHQFPNYSSELNVNALLLGDSALYLCVSTTSKEAGGPGQFFGPGTRLTVL.